The clone carrying this T cell receptor beta chain occurred a few times. No antigen is known for it. The sample originates from a study of human T cells and chemical hapten exposure. As for the study in general: TCR yields per sample varied mostly from small pooled library volume differences. Broader study findings: TCRs exceeding a frequency of 1 in 1000 stayed unchanged under DPC sensitization.

In the library, unique molecular identifiers were attached to individual cDNA molecules. Via MiXCR, TCRdb re-called the RACE reads, giving one row per CDR3 protein. The sample contains 100,000 to 150,000 distinct CDR3 sequences, roughly 10% of which appear only once. The CDR3 loop spans 15 amino acids. J lost 6 bases, V lost 5 bases, and 11 bases had no gene match. CDR1 is SEHNR and CDR2 is FQNEAQ in the germline V gene (reference sequence). Time point: patch test 3, about 24 weeks after DPC sensitization. As to treatment: therapeutic diphenylcyclopropenone sensitization with weekly scalp DPC. Every donor had alopecia and was 18 to 70 years old; all were suitable for DPC.

This clonotype was obtained from a woman aged 45-59 years with alopecia areata. Some clones in this sample may be carry-over from other donors' samples. The rearrangement uses TRBV7-9 and TRBJ1-1; TRBD1 agrees at 8 bases. The specimen comprised whole blood, sampled in connection with sensitization to the hapten diphenylcyclopropenone (DPC). CDR3 amino acids: CASSPKTPGGPEAFF. The CDR3 DNA follows: TGTGCCAGCAGCCCAAAAACACCAGGGGGCCCTGAAGCTTTCTTT.